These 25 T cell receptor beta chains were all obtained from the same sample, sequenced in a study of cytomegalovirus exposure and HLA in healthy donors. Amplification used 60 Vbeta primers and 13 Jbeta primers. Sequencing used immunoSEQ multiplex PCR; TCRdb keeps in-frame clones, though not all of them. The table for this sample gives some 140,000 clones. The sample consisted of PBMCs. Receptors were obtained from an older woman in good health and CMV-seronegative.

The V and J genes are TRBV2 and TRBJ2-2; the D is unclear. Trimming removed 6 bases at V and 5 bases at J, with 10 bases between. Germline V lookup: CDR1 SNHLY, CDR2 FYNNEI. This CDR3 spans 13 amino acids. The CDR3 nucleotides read TGTGCCAGCAGCTCTCTAGAAACCGGGGAGCTGTTTTTT. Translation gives CASSSLETGELFF.

CDR3: CASSQTGGEKLFF. In DNA, the CDR3 is TGTGCCAGCAGCCAGACAGGGGGCGAAAAACTGTTTTTT. The J gene is TRBJ1-4, the V gene TRBV5-4; 10 nucleotides match TRBD1. Germline-derived CDR1 and CDR2 are SGHNT and YYREEE (reference sequence). Trimming removed 4 bases from V and 8 bases from J; junction bases left unmatched: 2. CDR3 length: 13 amino acids.

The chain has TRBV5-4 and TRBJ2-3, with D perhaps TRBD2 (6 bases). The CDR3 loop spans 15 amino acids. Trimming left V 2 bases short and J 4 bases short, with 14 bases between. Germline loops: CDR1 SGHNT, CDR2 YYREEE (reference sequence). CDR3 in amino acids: CASSFAAGGPDTQYF. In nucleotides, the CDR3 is TGTGCCAGCAGCTTCGCGGCCGGGGGTCCAGATACGCAGTATTTT.

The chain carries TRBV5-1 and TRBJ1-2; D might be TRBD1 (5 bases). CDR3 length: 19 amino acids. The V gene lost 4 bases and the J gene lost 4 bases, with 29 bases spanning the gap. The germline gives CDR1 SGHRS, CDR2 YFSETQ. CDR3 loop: CASSPRPRDSLGAGYGYTF. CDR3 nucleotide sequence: TGCGCCAGCAGCCCTAGACCTCGGGACTCTCTAGGGGCGGGCTATGGCTACACCTTC.

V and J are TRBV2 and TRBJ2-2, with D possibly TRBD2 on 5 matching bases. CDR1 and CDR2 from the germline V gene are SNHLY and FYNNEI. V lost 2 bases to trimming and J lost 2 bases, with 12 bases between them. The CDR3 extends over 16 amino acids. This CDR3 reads CASSEWRLANTGELFF. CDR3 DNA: TGTGCCAGCAGTGAATGGCGGCTAGCTAACACCGGGGAGCTGTTTTTT.

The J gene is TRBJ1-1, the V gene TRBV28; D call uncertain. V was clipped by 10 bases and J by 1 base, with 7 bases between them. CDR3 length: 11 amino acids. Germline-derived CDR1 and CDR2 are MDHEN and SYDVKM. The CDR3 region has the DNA TGTGCCATCGCAGGGAACACTGAAGCTTTCTTT. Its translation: CAIAGNTEAFF.

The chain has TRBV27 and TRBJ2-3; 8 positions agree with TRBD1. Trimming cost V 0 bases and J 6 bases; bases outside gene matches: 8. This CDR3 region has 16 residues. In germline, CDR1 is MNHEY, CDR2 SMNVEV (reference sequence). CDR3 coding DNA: TGTGCCAGCAGTTTATCGAGCACAGGGGGTAGCGATACGCAGTATTTT. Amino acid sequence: CASSLSSTGGSDTQYF.

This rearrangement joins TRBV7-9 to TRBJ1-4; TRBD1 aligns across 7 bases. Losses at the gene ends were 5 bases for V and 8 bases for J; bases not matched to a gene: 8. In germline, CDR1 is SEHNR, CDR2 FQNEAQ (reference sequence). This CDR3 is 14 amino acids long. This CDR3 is CASSTQGFSEKLFF. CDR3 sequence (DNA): TGTGCCAGCAGCACACAGGGGTTTTCGGAAAAACTGTTTTTT.

CDR3 in amino acids: CASSLYYEQYF. CDR3 DNA: TGCGCCAGCAGCTTGTACTACGAGCAGTACTTC. The rearrangement links TRBV5-1 to TRBJ2-7, with D uncertain. The CDR3 covers 11 residues. Trimming left V 1 base short and J 3 bases short, with 2 bases between. Germline V gives CDR1 SGHRS, CDR2 YFSETQ.

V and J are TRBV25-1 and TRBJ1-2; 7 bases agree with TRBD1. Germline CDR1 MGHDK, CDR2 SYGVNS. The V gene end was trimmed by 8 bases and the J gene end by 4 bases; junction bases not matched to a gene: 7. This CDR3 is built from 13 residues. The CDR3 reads CASGRQGGYGYTF. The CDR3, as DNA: TGTGCCAGCGGAAGACAGGGTGGCTATGGCTACACCTTC.

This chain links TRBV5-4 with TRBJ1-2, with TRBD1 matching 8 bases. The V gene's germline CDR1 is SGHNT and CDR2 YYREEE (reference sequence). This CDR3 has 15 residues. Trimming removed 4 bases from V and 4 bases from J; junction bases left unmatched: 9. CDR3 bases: TGTGCCAGCAGCCAAGACAGGGGTGGCGCCTATGGCTACACCTTC. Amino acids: CASSQDRGGAYGYTF.

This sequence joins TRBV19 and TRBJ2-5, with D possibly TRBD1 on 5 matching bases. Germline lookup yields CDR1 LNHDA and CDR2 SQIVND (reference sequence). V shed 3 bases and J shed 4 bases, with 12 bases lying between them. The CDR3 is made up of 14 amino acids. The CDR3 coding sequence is TGTGCCAGTAGTATCTCAGGGCGCTTAGAGACCCAGTACTTC. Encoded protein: CASSISGRLETQYF.

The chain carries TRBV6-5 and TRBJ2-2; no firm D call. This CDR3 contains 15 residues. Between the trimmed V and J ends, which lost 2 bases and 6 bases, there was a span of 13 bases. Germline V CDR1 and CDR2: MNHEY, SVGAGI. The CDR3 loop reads CASSYAPLSAGELFF. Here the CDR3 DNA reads TGTGCCAGCAGTTACGCACCGTTGAGCGCCGGGGAGCTGTTTTTT.

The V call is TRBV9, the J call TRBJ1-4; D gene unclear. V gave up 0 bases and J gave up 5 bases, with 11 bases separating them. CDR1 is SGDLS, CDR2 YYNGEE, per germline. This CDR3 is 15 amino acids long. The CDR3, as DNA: TGTGCCAGCAGCGTAGGCCCGGAGTCGAATGAAAAACTGTTTTTT. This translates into CASSVGPESNEKLFF.

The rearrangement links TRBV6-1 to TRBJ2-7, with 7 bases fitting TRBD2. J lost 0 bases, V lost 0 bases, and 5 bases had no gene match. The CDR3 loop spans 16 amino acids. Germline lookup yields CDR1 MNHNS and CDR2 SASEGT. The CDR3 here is CASSEAGGDSSYEQYF. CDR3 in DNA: TGTGCCAGCAGTGAAGCGGGGGGGGATAGCTCCTACGAGCAGTACTTC.

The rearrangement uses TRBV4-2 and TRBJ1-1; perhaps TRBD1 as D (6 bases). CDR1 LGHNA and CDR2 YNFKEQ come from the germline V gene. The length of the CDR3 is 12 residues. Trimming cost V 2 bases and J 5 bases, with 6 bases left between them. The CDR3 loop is CASSQQGTEAFF. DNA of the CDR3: TGTGCCAGCAGCCAACAGGGGACTGAAGCTTTCTTT.

The CDR3 DNA follows: TGCAGCGTTACCCGGGACAGGGGGTCCTACGAGCAGTACTTC. The encoded protein is CSVTRDRGSYEQYF. The chain uses TRBV29-1 and TRBJ2-7, with TRBD1 matching 11 bases. The germline V gene encodes CDR1 SQVTM and CDR2 ANQGSEA. J lost 1 base, V lost 5 bases, and 4 bases had no gene match. The CDR3 contains 14 residues.

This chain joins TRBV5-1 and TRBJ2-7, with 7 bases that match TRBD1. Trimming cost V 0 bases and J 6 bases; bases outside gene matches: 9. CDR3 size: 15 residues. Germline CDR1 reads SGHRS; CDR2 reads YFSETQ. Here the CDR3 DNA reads TGCGCCAGCAGCTTGGGGGACAGCACAGCTTCCGAGCAGTACTTC. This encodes CASSLGDSTASEQYF.

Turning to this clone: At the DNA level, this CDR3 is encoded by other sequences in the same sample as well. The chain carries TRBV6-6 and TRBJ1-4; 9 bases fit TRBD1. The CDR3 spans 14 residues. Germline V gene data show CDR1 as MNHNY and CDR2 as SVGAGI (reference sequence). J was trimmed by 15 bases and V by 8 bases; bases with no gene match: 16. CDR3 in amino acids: CASGYGTGSAVMFF. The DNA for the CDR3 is TGTGCCAGCGGGTACGGGACAGGGTCTGCAGTGATGTTTTTT.

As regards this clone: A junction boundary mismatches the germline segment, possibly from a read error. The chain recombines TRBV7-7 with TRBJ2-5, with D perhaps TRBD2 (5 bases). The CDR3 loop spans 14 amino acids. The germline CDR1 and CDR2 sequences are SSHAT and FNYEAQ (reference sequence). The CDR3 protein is CASSSPGSQETQYF. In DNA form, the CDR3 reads TGTGCTAGCAGTTCTCCGGGATCTCAAGAGACCCAGTACTTC. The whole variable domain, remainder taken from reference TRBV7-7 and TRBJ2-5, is GAGVSQSPRYKVTKRGQDVTLRCDPISSHATLYWYQQALGQGPEFLTYFNYEAQPDKSGLPSDRFSAERPEGSISTLTIQRTEQRDSAMYRCASSSPGSQETQYFGPGTRLLVL.

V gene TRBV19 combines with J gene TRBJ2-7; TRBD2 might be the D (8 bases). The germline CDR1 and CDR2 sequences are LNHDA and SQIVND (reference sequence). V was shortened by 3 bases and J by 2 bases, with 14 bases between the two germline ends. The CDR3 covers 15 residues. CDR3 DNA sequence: TGTGCCAGTAGTATGCGGGGGGACAGCCCCTACGAGCAGTACTTC. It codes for CASSMRGDSPYEQYF.

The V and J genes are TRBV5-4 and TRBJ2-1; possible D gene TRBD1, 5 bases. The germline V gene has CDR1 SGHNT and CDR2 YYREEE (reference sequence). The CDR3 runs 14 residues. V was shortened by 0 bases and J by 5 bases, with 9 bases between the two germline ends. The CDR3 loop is CASSLASTDNEQFF. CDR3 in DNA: TGTGCCAGCAGCTTGGCCTCGACAGACAATGAGCAGTTCTTC.

The CDR3 region has the DNA TGTGCCAGCAGTCCCAGGGGGAACACTGAAGCTTTCTTT. It yields the protein CASSPRGNTEAFF. The J gene is TRBJ1-1, the V gene TRBV7-9, with D possibly TRBD1 on 6 matching bases. The CDR3 sequence is 13 residues long. V dropped 6 bases and J dropped 1 base, with 9 bases sitting between them. Germline values: CDR1 SEHNR, CDR2 FQNEAQ (reference sequence).

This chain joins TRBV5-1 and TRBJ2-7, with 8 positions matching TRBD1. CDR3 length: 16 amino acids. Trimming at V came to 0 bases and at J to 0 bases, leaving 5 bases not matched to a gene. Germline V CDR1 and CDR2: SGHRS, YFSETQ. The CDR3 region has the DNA TGCGCCAGCAGCTTGGCCGTCGACAGGGGCTCCTACGAGCAGTACTTC. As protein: CASSLAVDRGSYEQYF. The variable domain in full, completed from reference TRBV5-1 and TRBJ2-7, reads KAGVTQTPRYLIKTRGQQVTLSCSPISGHRSVSWYQQTPGQGLQFLFEYFSETQRNKGNFPGRFSGRQFSNSRSEMNVSTLELGDSALYLCASSLAVDRGSYEQYFGPGTRLTVT.

The CDR3 reads CASSPLTSGNYEQYF. In DNA, the CDR3 is TGCGCCAGCAGCCCTTTGACTAGCGGGAACTACGAGCAGTACTTC. This rearrangement joins TRBV5-1 to TRBJ2-5; the match to TRBD2 covers 11 bases. Near its end, the DNA agrees better with TRBJ2-7, so the J call may be wrong. Germline V CDR1 and CDR2: SGHRS, YFSETQ. This CDR3 comprises 15 residues.